This TCR beta chain was documented in a study of T-cell memory formation after mild COVID-19. The wider study: Clustering of TCRs was largely donor specific.

CDR3 length: 14 amino acids. Trimming left V 5 bases short and J 0 bases short, with 12 bases between. Germline V lookup: CDR1 SQVTM, CDR2 ANQGSEA. The authors produced TCR alpha and TCR beta cDNA libraries with sample barcodes and UMIs by 5'RACE using constant-segment primers. TCRdb ran MiXCR on the 5' RACE reads and lists one entry per CDR3 protein. The table has about 560,000 distinct CDR3 sequences, approximately 21% seen once; the top ten hold 8.4%. Material: PBMCs or a T cell subset sorted from them (not recorded which). The TCR comes from an adult woman who had mild COVID-19 (a few samples of this study predate the infection). Cell type and time point are not known. The chain joins TRBV29-1 to TRBJ2-3; no definite D call. The CDR3 bases are TGCAGCGTTTCTAGTATGACTAGCACAGATACGCAGTATTTT. Translation: CSVSSMTSTDTQYF.